The clone carrying this T cell receptor (beta chain) was recorded a few times. Its specificity is not known. TCRdb's table, derived via immunoSEQ multiplex PCR, lists solely in-frame clones and lacks some. The sample yields 100,000 to 150,000 clones, about 90% seen once. The data derive from a study of T cell responses to AZD1222 COVID-19 vaccine. Findings and limits, study-wide: Recipients of two AZD1222 doses showed rising Spike-specific TCR breadth and depth.

V gave up 5 bases and J gave up 8 bases; unmatched junction bases: 4. The germline V gene has CDR1 SGHAT and CDR2 FQNNGV. This CDR3 has 13 amino acids. Sequences were derived from peripheral blood, sampled on day 0 of AZD1222 vaccination. The gene calls are TRBV11-2 and TRBJ1-4; TRBD1 aligns across 8 bases. This receptor was obtained from an adult in good health. This chain's CDR3 is CASSQGQEEKLFF. CDR3 coding DNA: TGTGCCAGCAGCCAGGGACAGGAGGAAAAACTGTTTTTT. The entire variable domain, with the rest obtained from reference TRBV11-2 and TRBJ1-4, is as follows: EAGVAQSPRYKIIEKRQSVAFWCNPISGHATLYWYQQILGQGPKLLIQFQNNGVVDDSQLPKDRFSAERLKGVDSTLKIQPAKLEDSAVYLCASSQGQEEKLFFGSGTQLSVL.